The 32 T cell receptor beta chains presented below share a single source sample, sequenced in a study of radiotherapy plus CTLA-4 blockade in lung cancer. Profiled with immunoSEQ multiplex PCR; TCRdb holds only in-frame clones, not every one. The profile shows 27,000 or so clones, roughly 71% of them singletons. Sequences were derived from peripheral blood, sampled from a patient treated with radiotherapy plus ipilimumab. These receptors were taken from a human donor with non-small cell lung cancer that progressed on radiotherapy plus ipilimumab.

The gene calls are TRBV6-5 and TRBJ2-7; no firm D call. Germline CDR1 is MNHEY and CDR2 is SVGAGI. V gave up 6 bases and J gave up 7 bases, with 16 bases separating them. The CDR3 length is 13 residues. The chain's CDR3 is CASRLGSFREQYF. CDR3 DNA sequence: TGTGCCAGCAGACTGGGTTCCTTTAGGGAGCAGTACTTC.

This clone was observed a handful of times. The V and J genes are TRBV19 and TRBJ2-1; either TRBD1 or TRBD2 may supply D (5 bases each). The CDR3 runs to 16 residues. Trimming took off 4 bases at V and 6 bases at J, with 19 bases between the two ends. In germline, CDR1 is LNHDA, CDR2 SQIVND (reference sequence). In DNA, the CDR3 is TGTGCCAGTAGTAGGGGGACGGGCCCCGGACTCAATGAGCAGTTCTTC. This encodes CASSRGTGPGLNEQFF.

J is TRBJ2-3 and V is TRBV28, with 10 nucleotides matching TRBD2. V was pared by 6 bases and J by 0 bases, with 12 bases of the junction left unmatched. CDR1 and CDR2 from the germline V gene are MDHEN and SYDVKM. This CDR3 region has 18 residues. The DNA of the CDR3 is TGTGCCAGCAGGTCGCAGCGGGGGGGGCCGTATAGCACAGATACGCAGTATTTT. Its translation is CASRSQRGGPYSTDTQYF. The whole variable domain, remainder taken from reference TRBV28 and TRBJ2-3, is DVKVTQSSRYLVKRTGEKVFLECVQDMDHENMFWYRQDPGLGLRLIYFSYDVKMKEKGDIPEGYSVSREKKERFSLILESASTNQTSMYLCASRSQRGGPYSTDTQYFGPGTRLTVL.

The V gene is TRBV6-1, the J gene TRBJ1-3; D possibly corresponds to TRBD1 (5 bases). This CDR3 is built from 14 residues. Germline V gene sequence: CDR1 MNHNS, CDR2 SASEGT. The V gene lost 10 bases and the J gene lost 0 bases, with 13 bases spanning the gap. The CDR3 DNA sequence: TGTGCCATCCACGGGACTAACTCTGGAAACACCATATATTTT. Encoded protein: CAIHGTNSGNTIYF.

The chain uses TRBV19 and TRBJ2-2; D perhaps matches TRBD1 (5 bases). The CDR3 extends over 14 amino acids. CDR1 and CDR2 from the germline V gene are LNHDA and SQIVND (reference sequence). V gave up 7 bases and J gave up 2 bases, with 11 bases separating them. This CDR3 is CASMEGVNTGELFF. The CDR3 DNA sequence: TGTGCCAGTATGGAAGGGGTCAACACCGGGGAGCTGTTTTTT.

CDR3 protein: CASSQDWFGNSLTDTQYF. The CDR3 nucleotides are TGCGCCAGCAGCCAAGATTGGTTCGGTAATTCTCTCACAGATACGCAGTATTTT. The chain couples TRBV4-1 to TRBJ2-3; D ambiguous. Trimming pared 0 bases from V and 2 bases from J, leaving 18 bases between. This CDR3 comprises 18 residues. From germline, CDR1 is MGHRA and CDR2 YSYEKL.

The rearrangement links TRBV28 to TRBJ2-2, with D perhaps matching TRBD1 (5 bases). Trimming cost V 4 bases and J 5 bases, with 11 bases left between them. The CDR3 is 14 amino acids. Germline V CDR1 and CDR2: MDHEN, SYDVKM. The CDR3 sequence: CASSWKGVTGELFF. CDR3 coding DNA: TGTGCCAGCAGTTGGAAAGGGGTGACCGGGGAGCTGTTTTTT.

This clone was detected once. The genes are TRBV5-1 and TRBJ1-5, with D possibly matching TRBD1 (5 bases). Trimming pared 0 bases from V and 1 base from J, leaving 8 bases between. Per germline, CDR1 SGHRS and CDR2 YFSETQ. CDR3 length: 15 residues. The CDR3 DNA sequence: TGCGCCAGCAGCTTGGGGGAGGGGAGCAATCAGCCCCAGCATTTT. Translated, it gives CASSLGEGSNQPQHF.

The chain employs TRBV6-5 and TRBJ1-2, with 11 bases lining up with TRBD1. There are 16 residues in the CDR3. CDR1 MNHEY and CDR2 SVGAGI come from the germline V gene. V gave up 0 bases and J gave up 4 bases; unmatched junction bases: 4. CDR3 coding DNA: TGTGCCAGCAGTTACTCCGGGACAGGGGGAGGCTATGGCTACACCTTC. This encodes CASSYSGTGGGYGYTF.

This clone is medium-sized. The J gene is TRBJ2-7, the V gene TRBV10-3, with D hard to call. The V gene's germline CDR1 is ENHRY and CDR2 SYGVKD. V was clipped by 3 bases and J by 0 bases, with 3 bases between them. CDR3 length equals 12 residues. The CDR3 DNA sequence: TGTGCCATCAGTGACGGCTCCTACGAGCAGTACTTC. Amino acid sequence: CAISDGSYEQYF.

The chain uses TRBV5-6 and TRBJ2-7, with D possibly being TRBD2 (6 bases). Trimming cost V 0 bases and J 0 bases, with 13 bases left between them. The CDR3 loop spans 16 amino acids. The germline gives CDR1 SGHDT, CDR2 YYEEEE. The CDR3 is CASSLVGAGSSYEQYF. The CDR3 bases are TGTGCCAGCAGCTTGGTAGGGGCGGGGAGCTCCTACGAGCAGTACTTC.

The CDR3 DNA reads TGTGCCAGTAGTTCTCCGGGACAGGGGAACTATGGCTACACCTTC. Translating it yields CASSSPGQGNYGYTF. This rearrangement joins TRBV19 to TRBJ1-2, with 10 bases that match TRBD1. The V and J ends lost 5 bases and 2 bases, in that order; junction bases with no gene match: 5. Germline V lookup: CDR1 LNHDA, CDR2 SQIVND (reference sequence). The CDR3 covers 15 residues.

The chain has TRBV18 and TRBJ2-5, with a tentative D call TRBD1 (5 bases). CDR3 size: 14 residues. The V gene lost 2 bases and the J gene lost 7 bases, with 14 bases spanning the gap. Germline loops: CDR1 KGHSH, CDR2 LQKENI. The CDR3 region has the DNA TGTGCCAGCTCACCAGTCCAGGGTCCTGGGACCCAGTACTTC. The encoded protein is CASSPVQGPGTQYF.

The chain combines TRBV21-1 with TRBJ2-4. TRBV21-1 has pseudogene status. The CDR3 loop spans 17 amino acids. For the CDR3, the DNA is TGTGCCAGCAGCAAAGGGGGGACCCCCGTTGGGAAAAACATTCAGTACTTC. Translated, it gives CASSKGGTPVGKNIQYF.

Details on this clone: Other DNA sequences within the sample encode an identical CDR3. V is TRBV5-4 and J is TRBJ2-2, with D possibly being TRBD1 or TRBD2 (5 bases each). CDR3 length equals 13 residues. CDR1 and CDR2 (germline): SGHNT, YYREEE (reference sequence). Trimming pared 1 base from V and 6 bases from J, leaving 7 bases between. CDR3 DNA sequence: TGTGCCAGCAGCTTGCGAGGGGCCGGGGAGCTGTTTTTT. This translates into CASSLRGAGELFF.

The J gene is TRBJ2-5, the V gene TRBV4-1; D is perhaps TRBD1 (5 bases). The CDR3 runs to 15 residues. Germline CDR1 MGHRA, CDR2 YSYEKL. Trimming cost V 5 bases and J 2 bases, with 15 bases left between them. The CDR3 sequence is CASSFRTYRQETQYF. The DNA for the CDR3 is TGCGCCAGCAGCTTCCGGACATACCGTCAAGAGACCCAGTACTTC.

The V and J genes are TRBV28 and TRBJ2-7, with 12 bases matching TRBD2. The J segment lost 0 bases and the V segment lost 4 bases, leaving 7 bases of the junction unmatched. The V gene's germline CDR1 is MDHEN and CDR2 SYDVKM. The CDR3 consists of 17 residues. CDR3 DNA sequence: TGTGCCAGCAGTTCACCACTAGCGGGGGGATCCTCCTACGAGCAGTACTTC. It is translated as CASSSPLAGGSSYEQYF.

The J gene is TRBJ1-4, the V gene TRBV4-3; possible D gene TRBD1, 6 bases. V lost 0 bases to trimming and J lost 8 bases, with 10 bases between them. From germline, CDR1 is LGHNA and CDR2 YSLEER. The CDR3 is 14 amino acids. CDR3 coding DNA: TGCGCCAGCAGCCAAGAACAGGGTGAGGAAAAACTGTTTTTT. Translated: CASSQEQGEEKLFF.

V usage is TRBV30 and J usage is TRBJ1-6; a possible D gene is TRBD1 (6 bases). Germline V lookup: CDR1 GTSNPN, CDR2 SVGIG (reference sequence). Trimming stripped 1 base from V and 9 bases from J, with 13 bases between. This CDR3 is 14 amino acids long. CDR3 protein: CAWSEGRGISPLHF. CDR3 nucleotide sequence: TGTGCCTGGAGTGAGGGCAGGGGAATTTCACCCCTCCACTTT.

The gene calls are TRBV4-1 and TRBJ1-3; D gene unclear. The CDR3 length is 19 residues. Germline CDR1 reads MGHRA; CDR2 reads YSYEKL. V lost 0 bases and J lost 0, with 18 bases in between. CDR3 amino acids: CASSQDRRSAGLSGNTIYF. The DNA for the CDR3 is TGCGCCAGCAGCCAAGATCGGCGAAGTGCAGGCCTCTCTGGAAACACCATATATTTT.

This chain joins TRBV7-6 and TRBJ2-7, with 9 bases matching TRBD1. J gave up 5 bases and V 5 bases, and 10 bases lay outside the gene matches. CDR3 length: 15 amino acids. The germline V gene encodes CDR1 SGHVS and CDR2 FNYEAQ. CDR3 loop: CASSATGTGWNEQYF. The CDR3 DNA sequence: TGTGCCAGCAGCGCTACCGGGACAGGGTGGAACGAGCAGTACTTC.

This chain uses TRBV21-1 with TRBJ1-1. TRBV21-1 is tagged as a pseudogene. The CDR3 length is 11 residues. The CDR3 loop reads CASSPMREAFF. The CDR3, as DNA: TGTGCCAGCAGCCCAATGCGGGAAGCTTTCTTT.

This clone was counted a few times. The chain carries TRBV11-2 and TRBJ1-2; D may be TRBD1 (5 bases). This CDR3 region has 14 residues. V lost 1 base to trimming and J lost 7 bases, with 13 bases between them. CDR1 is SGHAT, CDR2 FQNNGV, per germline. CDR3 in amino acids: CASSLAAGGSGYTF. The CDR3, as DNA: TGTGCCAGCAGCTTAGCAGCCGGGGGGAGTGGCTACACCTTC.

The chain links TRBV7-9 to TRBJ2-5; 8 nucleotides agree with TRBD1. V shed 5 bases and J 2 bases; nucleotides not matched to a gene: 4. The CDR3 sequence is 14 residues long. Germline values: CDR1 SEHNR, CDR2 FQNEAQ (reference sequence). CDR3 protein: CASSPGTGQETQYF. The CDR3 nucleotides read TGTGCCAGCAGCCCAGGGACAGGTCAAGAGACCCAGTACTTC. Full variable domain (missing parts from reference TRBV7-9 and TRBJ2-5): DTGVSQNPRHKITKRGQNVTFRCDPISEHNRLYWYRQTLGQGPEFLTYFQNEAQLEKSRLLSDRFSAERPKGSFSTLEIQRTEQGDSAMYLCASSPGTGQETQYFGPGTRLLVL.

V usage is TRBV9 and J usage is TRBJ2-7; TRBD1 matches 7 bases. The CDR3 contains 15 residues. Germline lookup yields CDR1 SGDLS and CDR2 YYNGEE. After removal of 1 base from V and 7 bases from J, the junction contained 11 bases not matched to a gene. CDR3 in amino acids: CASSVSGQTSQEQYF. The CDR3 DNA is TGTGCCAGCAGCGTATCGGGACAGACTTCACAAGAGCAGTACTTC.

The chain joins TRBV4-3 to TRBJ2-7, with D maybe TRBD1 (5 bases). The CDR3 extends over 14 amino acids. V gave up 1 base and J gave up 5 bases, with 12 bases separating them. Germline assignment: CDR1 LGHNA and CDR2 YSLEER. CDR3 region: CASSQVTGEDEQYF. The DNA of the CDR3 is TGCGCCAGCAGCCAAGTTACAGGTGAGGACGAGCAGTACTTC.

The rearrangement links TRBV2 to TRBJ1-2, with D uncertain. In germline, CDR1 is SNHLY, CDR2 FYNNEI. The germline V and J ends were trimmed by 1 base and 6 bases, with 15 bases remaining between them. The CDR3 covers 15 residues. The CDR3 nucleotides read TGTGCCAGCAGTGAAGGCCCCAGGACCGGCAATGGCTACACCTTC. Protein: CASSEGPRTGNGYTF.

The chain recombines TRBV7-3 with TRBJ1-1; no clear D. The ends were cut back, 3 bases at V and 3 bases at J, with 8 bases in the middle. The CDR3 is 13 amino acids. Germline V CDR1 and CDR2: SGHTA, FQGTGA. The CDR3 bases are TGTGCCAGCAGCTTCGGAAGGGACACTGAAGCTTTCTTT. As protein: CASSFGRDTEAFF.

This sequence joins TRBV18 and TRBJ1-2; D may be TRBD1 (5 bases). V was pared by 2 bases and J by 7 bases, with 11 bases between. The CDR3 extends over 13 amino acids. From germline, CDR1 is KGHSH and CDR2 LQKENI. This CDR3 reads CASSPGAGFGYTF. The CDR3 region has the DNA TGTGCCAGCTCACCAGGGGCAGGGTTTGGCTACACCTTC.

This clone was recorded only once. This chain links TRBV7-2 with TRBJ1-4; 8 positions agree with TRBD1. V was pared by 5 bases and J by 8 bases, with 7 bases of the junction left unmatched. Germline CDR1 reads SGHTA; CDR2 reads FQGNSA. The length of the CDR3 is 14 residues. CDR3 nucleotide sequence: TGTGCCAGCAGCCAAGGACAGGGTGGGGAAAAACTGTTTTTT. It is translated as CASSQGQGGEKLFF.

The rearrangement uses TRBV9 and TRBJ2-3; D is possibly TRBD1 or TRBD2 (5 bases each). Germline V gene lookup returns CDR1 SGDLS and CDR2 YYNGEE. The CDR3 covers 16 residues. Trimming shortened V by 4 bases and J by 2 bases, and 17 bases separated the two germline ends. The CDR3: CASSFNSGRITDTQYF. The CDR3, as DNA: TGTGCCAGCAGCTTTAATTCGGGACGGATCACAGATACGCAGTATTTT.

CDR3 sequence (DNA): TGTGCCAGTAGTATTGACAGGGAGCAGCCCCAGCATTTT. This gives the protein CASSIDREQPQHF. The chain carries TRBV19 and TRBJ1-5, with TRBD1 matching over 7 bases. With 3 bases clipped from V and 7 bases from J, the junction kept 3 bases outside the gene matches. There are 13 residues in the CDR3. Germline CDR1 reads LNHDA; CDR2 reads SQIVND (reference sequence). Full variable domain (missing parts from reference TRBV19 and TRBJ1-5): DGGITQSPKYLFRKEGQNVTLSCEQNLNHDAMYWYRQDPGQGLRLIYYSQIVNDFQKGDIAEGYSVSREKKESFPLTVTSAQKNPTAFYLCASSIDREQPQHFGDGTRLSIL.